This T cell receptor (beta chain) is drawn from a study of cytomegalovirus exposure and HLA in healthy donors. Study results and limitations: A cluster of highly shared sequence variants was likely a sequencing artifact. Within a later analysis, the majority of CMV-associated TCR beta chains appeared HLA-restricted. In a later analysis, DRB1 alleles had the most associated TCRs; HLA-C alleles the fewest.

On this clone itself: The target antigen is unknown.

Per the germline V gene, CDR1 is LNHDA and CDR2 is SQIVND (reference sequence). The CDR3 totals 16 residues. With 5 bases clipped from V and 6 bases from J, the junction kept 15 bases outside the gene matches. The PCR was carried out with 60 Vbeta primers and 13 Jbeta primers. Method: immunoSEQ multiplex PCR; TCRdb's copy keeps in-frame clones and lacks some. In the table there are about 150,000 clones, around three quarters of which are singletons. The rearrangement uses TRBV19 and TRBJ2-7; 8 bases are a match to TRBD2. Material for sequencing was PBMCs. The TCR sequence derives from a man in his forties in good health and CMV-seronegative. The CDR3 spells CASSPSSGRGRSEQYF. In nucleotides, the CDR3 is TGTGCCAGTAGTCCCTCAAGCGGGAGAGGGCGGTCCGAGCAGTACTTC. Variable domain in full (rest from reference TRBV19 and TRBJ2-7): DGGITQSPKYLFRKEGQNVTLSCEQNLNHDAMYWYRQDPGQGLRLIYYSQIVNDFQKGDIAEGYSVSREKKESFPLTVTSAQKNPTAFYLCASSPSSGRGRSEQYFGPGTRLTVT.